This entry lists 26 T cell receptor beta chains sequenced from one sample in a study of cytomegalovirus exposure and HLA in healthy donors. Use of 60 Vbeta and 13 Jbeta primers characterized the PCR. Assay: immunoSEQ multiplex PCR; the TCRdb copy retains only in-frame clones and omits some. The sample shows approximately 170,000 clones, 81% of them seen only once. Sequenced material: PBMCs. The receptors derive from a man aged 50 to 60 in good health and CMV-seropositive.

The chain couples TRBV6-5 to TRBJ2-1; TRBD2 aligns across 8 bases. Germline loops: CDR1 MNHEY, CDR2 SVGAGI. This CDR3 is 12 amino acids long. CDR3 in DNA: TGTGTCGCAAGCGGGAGTGGCCGTGAGCAGTTCTTC. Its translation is CVASGSGREQFF.

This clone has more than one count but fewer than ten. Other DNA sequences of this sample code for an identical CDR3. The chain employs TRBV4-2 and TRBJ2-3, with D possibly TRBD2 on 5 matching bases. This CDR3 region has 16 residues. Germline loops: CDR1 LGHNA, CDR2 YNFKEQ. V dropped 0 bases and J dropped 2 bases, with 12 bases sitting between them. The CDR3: CASSQDFGDTTDTQYF. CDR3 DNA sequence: TGTGCCAGCAGCCAAGATTTCGGGGATACCACAGATACGCAGTATTTT.

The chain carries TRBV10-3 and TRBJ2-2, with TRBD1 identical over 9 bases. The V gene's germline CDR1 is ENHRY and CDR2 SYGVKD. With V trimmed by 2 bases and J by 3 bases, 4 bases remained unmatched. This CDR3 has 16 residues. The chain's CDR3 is CAISESRDRDTGELFF. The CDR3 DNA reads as TGTGCCATCAGTGAGAGCCGGGACAGGGACACCGGGGAGCTGTTTTTT.

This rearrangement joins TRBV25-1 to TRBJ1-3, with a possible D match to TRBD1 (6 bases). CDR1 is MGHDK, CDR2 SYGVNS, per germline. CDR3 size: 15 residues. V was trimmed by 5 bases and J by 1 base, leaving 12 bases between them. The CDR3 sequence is CASSTTGKSGNTIYF. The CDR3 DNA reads TGTGCCAGCAGTACAACAGGGAAGTCTGGAAACACCATATATTTT.

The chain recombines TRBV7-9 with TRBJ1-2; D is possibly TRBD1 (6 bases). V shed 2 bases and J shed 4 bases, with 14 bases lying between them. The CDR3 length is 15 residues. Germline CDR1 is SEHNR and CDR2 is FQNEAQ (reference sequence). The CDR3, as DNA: TGTGCCAGCAGCTTAAACAGGGTTGATCTCTATGGCTACACCTTC. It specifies CASSLNRVDLYGYTF.

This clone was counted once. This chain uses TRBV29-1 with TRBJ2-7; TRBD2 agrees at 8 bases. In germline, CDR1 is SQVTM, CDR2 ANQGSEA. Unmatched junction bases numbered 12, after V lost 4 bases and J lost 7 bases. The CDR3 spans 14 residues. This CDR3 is CSVGSGGLRGEQYF. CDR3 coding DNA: TGCAGCGTTGGGAGCGGGGGACTCCGGGGAGAGCAGTACTTC.

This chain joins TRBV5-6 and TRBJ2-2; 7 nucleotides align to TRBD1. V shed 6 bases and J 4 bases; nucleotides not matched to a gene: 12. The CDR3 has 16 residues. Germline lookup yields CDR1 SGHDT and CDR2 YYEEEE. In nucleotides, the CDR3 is TGTGCCAGCACCCCTACAGGGGACGTGGGCACCGGGGAGCTGTTTTTT. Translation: CASTPTGDVGTGELFF.

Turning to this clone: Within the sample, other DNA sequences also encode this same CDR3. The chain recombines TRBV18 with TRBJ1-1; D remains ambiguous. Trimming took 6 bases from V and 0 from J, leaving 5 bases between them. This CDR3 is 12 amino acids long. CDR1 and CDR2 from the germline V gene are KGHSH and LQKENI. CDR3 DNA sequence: TGTGCCAGCTCCTCGGTGAACACTGAAGCTTTCTTT. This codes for CASSSVNTEAFF.

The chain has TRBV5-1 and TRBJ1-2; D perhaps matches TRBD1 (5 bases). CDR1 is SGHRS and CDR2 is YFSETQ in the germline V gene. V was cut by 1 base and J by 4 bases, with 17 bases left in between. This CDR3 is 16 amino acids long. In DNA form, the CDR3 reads TGCGCCAGCAGCTTGATGGGCTTGGAGGGGATCTATGGCTACACCTTC. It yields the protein CASSLMGLEGIYGYTF.

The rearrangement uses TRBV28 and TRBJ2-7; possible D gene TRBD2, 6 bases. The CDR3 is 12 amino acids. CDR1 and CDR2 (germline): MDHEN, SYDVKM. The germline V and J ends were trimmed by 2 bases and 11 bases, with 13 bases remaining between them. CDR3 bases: TGTGCCAGCAGTTTAGTGCGGGACGCCAAGTACTTC. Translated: CASSLVRDAKYF. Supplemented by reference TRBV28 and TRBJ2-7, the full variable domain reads DVKVTQSSRYLVKRTGEKVFLECVQDMDHENMFWYRQDPGLGLRLIYFSYDVKMKEKGDIPEGYSVSREKKERFSLILESASTNQTSMYLCASSLVRDAKYFGPGTRLTVT.

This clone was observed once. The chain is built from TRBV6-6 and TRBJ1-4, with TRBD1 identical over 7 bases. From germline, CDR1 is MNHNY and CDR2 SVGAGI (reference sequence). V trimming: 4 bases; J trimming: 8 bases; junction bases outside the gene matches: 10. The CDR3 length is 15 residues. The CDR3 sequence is CASSSSGGRGEKLFF. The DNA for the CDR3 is TGTGCCAGCAGTTCGTCAGGGGGAAGGGGCGAAAAACTGTTTTTT.

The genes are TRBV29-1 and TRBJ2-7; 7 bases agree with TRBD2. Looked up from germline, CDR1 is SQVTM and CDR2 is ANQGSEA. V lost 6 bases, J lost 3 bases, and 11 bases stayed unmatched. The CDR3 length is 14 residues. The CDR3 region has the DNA TGCAGCGTGCGAGGGAGGCTAGCGGACTACGAGCAGTACTTC. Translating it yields CSVRGRLADYEQYF.

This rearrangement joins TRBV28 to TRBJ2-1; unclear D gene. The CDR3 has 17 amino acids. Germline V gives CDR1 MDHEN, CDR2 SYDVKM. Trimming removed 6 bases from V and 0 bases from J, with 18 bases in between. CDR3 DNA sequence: TGTGCCAGCAGCCCGAGAAGCGAAGAAAGCTCCTACAATGAGCAGTTCTTC. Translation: CASSPRSEESSYNEQFF.

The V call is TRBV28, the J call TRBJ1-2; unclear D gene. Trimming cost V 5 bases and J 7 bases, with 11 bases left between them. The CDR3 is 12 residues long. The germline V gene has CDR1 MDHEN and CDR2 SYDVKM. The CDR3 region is CASSLSSRGYTF. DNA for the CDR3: TGTGCCAGCAGTCTTTCCTCCCGTGGCTACACCTTC.

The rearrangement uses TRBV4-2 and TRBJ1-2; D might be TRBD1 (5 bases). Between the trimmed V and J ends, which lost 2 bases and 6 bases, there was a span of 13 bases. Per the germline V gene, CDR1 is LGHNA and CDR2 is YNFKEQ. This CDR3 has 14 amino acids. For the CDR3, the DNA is TGTGCCAGCAGCCAAAGAGACAGTGGAGATGGCTACACCTTC. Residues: CASSQRDSGDGYTF.

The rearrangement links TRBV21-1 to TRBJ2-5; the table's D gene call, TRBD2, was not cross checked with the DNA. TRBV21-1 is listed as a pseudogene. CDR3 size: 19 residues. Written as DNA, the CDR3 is TGTGCCAGCAGCAAAGCGCGGGGGCCGGGGCTAGAGAAAAAAGAGACCCAGTACTTC. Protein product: CASSKARGPGLEKKETQYF.

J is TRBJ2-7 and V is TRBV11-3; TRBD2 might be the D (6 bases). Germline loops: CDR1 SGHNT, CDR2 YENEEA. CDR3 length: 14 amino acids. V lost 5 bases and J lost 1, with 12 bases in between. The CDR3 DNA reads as TGTGCCAGCAGCCGCGGAGGGAATTCCTACGAGCAGTACTTC. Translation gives CASSRGGNSYEQYF.

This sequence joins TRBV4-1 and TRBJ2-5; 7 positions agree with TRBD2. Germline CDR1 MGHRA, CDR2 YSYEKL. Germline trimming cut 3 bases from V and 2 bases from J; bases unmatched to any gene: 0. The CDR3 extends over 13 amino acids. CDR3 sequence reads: CASSQGLQETQYF. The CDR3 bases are TGCGCCAGCAGCCAGGGACTACAAGAGACCCAGTACTTC.

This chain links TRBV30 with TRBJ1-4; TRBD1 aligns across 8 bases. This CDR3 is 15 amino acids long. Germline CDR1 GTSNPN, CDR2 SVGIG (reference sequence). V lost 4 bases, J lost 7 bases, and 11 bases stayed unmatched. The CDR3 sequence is CAWTREGQASEKLFF. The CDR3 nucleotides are TGTGCCTGGACCCGAGAGGGACAGGCCTCTGAAAAACTGTTTTTT.

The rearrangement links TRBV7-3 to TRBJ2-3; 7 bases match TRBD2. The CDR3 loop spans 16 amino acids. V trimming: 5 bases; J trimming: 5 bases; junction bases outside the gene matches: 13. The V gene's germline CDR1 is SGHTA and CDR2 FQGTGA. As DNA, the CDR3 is TGTGCCAGCAGCAGAAGTGGGAGCGGGAAGGGAGATACGCAGTATTTT. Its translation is CASSRSGSGKGDTQYF. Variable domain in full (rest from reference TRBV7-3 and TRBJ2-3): GAGVSQTPSNKVTEKGKYVELRCDPISGHTALYWYRQSLGQGPEFLIYFQGTGAADDSGLPNDRFFAVRPEGSVSTLKIQRTERGDSAVYLCASSRSGSGKGDTQYFGPGTRLTVL.

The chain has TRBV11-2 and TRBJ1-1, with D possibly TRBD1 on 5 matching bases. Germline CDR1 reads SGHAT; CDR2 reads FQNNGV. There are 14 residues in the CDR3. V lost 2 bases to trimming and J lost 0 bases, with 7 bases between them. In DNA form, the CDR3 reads TGTGCCAGCAGCTTACAGGGTCTGAACACTGAAGCTTTCTTT. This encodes CASSLQGLNTEAFF.

CDR3 DNA: TGCGCCAGCAGCTTGGGAGGGGAGGGTCAGCCCCAGCATTTT. Amino acid sequence: CASSLGGEGQPQHF. V gene TRBV5-1 combines with J gene TRBJ1-5; D possibly corresponds to TRBD1 (5 bases). Germline loops: CDR1 SGHRS, CDR2 YFSETQ. This CDR3 is built from 14 residues. V was cut by 0 bases and J by 6 bases, with 10 bases left in between.

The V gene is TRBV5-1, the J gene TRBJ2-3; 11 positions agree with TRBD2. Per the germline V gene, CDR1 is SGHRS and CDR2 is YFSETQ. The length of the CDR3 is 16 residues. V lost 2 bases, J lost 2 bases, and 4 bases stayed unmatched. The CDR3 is CASSFGTSGFTDTQYF. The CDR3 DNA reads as TGCGCCAGCAGCTTCGGGACTAGCGGATTCACAGATACGCAGTATTTT.

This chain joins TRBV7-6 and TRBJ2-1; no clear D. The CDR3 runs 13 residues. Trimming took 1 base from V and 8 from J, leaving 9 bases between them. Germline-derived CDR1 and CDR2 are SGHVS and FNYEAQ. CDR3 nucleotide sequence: TGTGCCAGCAGCTTAGGGCTAGTCGATGAGCAGTTCTTC. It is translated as CASSLGLVDEQFF.

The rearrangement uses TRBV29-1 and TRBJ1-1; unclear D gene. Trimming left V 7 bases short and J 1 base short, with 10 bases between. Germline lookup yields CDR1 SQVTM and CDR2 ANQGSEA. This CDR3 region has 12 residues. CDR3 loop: CSAAGWNTEAFF. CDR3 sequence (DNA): TGCAGCGCTGCGGGATGGAACACTGAAGCTTTCTTT.

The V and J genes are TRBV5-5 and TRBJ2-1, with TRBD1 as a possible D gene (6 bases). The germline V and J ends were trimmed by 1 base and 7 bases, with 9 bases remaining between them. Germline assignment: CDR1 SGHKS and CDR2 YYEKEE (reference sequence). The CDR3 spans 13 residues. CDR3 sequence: CASSLRGSNEQFF. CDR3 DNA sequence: TGTGCCAGCAGCTTGAGGGGGAGTAATGAGCAGTTCTTC.